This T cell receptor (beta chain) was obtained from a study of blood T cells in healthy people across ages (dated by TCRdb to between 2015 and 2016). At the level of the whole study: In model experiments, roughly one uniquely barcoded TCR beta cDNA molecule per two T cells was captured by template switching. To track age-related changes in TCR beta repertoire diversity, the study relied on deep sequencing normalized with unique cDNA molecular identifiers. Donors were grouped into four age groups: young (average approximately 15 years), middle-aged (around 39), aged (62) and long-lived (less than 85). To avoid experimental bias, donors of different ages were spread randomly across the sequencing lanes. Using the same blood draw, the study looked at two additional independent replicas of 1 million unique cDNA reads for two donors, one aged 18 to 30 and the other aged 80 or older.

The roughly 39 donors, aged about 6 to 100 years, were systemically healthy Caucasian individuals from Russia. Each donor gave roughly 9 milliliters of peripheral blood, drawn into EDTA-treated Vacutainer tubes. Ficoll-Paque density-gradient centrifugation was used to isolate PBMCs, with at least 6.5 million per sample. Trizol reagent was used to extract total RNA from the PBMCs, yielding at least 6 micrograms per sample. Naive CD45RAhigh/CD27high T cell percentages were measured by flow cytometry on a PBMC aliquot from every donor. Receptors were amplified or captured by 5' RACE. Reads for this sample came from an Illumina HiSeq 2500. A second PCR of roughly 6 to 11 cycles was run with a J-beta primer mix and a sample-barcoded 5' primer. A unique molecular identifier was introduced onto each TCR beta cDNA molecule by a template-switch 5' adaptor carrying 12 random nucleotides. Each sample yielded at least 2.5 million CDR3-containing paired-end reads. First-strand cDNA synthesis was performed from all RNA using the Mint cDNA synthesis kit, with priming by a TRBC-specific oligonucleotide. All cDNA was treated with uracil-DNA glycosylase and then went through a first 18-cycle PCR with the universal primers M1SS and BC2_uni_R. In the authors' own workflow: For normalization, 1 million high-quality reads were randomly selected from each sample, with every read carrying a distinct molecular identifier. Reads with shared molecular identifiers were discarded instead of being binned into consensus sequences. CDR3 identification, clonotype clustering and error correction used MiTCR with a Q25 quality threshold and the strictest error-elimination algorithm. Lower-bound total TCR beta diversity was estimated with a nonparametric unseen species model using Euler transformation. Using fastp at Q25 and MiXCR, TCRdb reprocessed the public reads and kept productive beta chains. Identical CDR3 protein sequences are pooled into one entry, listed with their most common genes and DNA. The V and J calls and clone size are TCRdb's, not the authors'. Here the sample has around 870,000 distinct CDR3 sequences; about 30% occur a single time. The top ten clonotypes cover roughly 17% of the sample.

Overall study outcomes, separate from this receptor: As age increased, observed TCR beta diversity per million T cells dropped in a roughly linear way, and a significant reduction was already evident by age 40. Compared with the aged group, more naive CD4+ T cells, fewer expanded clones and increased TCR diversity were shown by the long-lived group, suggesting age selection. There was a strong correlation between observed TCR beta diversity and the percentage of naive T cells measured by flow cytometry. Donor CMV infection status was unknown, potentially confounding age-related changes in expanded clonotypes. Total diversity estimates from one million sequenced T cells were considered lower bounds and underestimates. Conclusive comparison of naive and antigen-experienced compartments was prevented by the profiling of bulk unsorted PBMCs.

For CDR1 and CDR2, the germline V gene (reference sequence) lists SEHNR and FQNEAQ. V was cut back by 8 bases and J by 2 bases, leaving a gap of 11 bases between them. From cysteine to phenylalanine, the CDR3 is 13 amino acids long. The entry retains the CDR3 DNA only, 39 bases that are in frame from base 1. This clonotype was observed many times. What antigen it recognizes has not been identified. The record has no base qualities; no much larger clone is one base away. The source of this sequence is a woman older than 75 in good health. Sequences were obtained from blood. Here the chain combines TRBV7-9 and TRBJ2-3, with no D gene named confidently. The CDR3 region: CASGSFYTDTQYF. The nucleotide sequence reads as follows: TGTGCCAGCGGAAGTTTTTACACAGATACGCAGTATTTT.